Presented here are 7 T cell receptor beta chains from one specimen sequenced in a study of glioma-infiltrating T cells. TCR alpha and beta CDR3 regions were amplified from RNA using iRepertoire nested multiplex PCR. TCRdb called the multiplex PCR reads again in MiXCR, with one record for every CDR3 protein. Of around 90,000 distinct CDR3 sequences listed, roughly 39% are singletons. Source material: glioma tissue, nonneoplastic brain tissue, or PBMCs (not recorded which). These receptors all stem from a human donor with low-grade glioma or glioblastoma, undergoing nonglioma brain surgery, or in good health (not recorded which).

This clonotype has a handful of counts. A junction end diverges from the germline sequence, so it may reflect a read error. The V and J genes are TRBV29-1 and TRBJ1-2, with D maybe TRBD1 (5 bases). CDR1 SQVTM and CDR2 ANQGSEA come from the germline V gene. The CDR3 length is 13 residues. The CDR3 spells CGVEDGAGFGYTF. In DNA, the CDR3 is TGTGGCGTTGAAGATGGGGCAGGGTTTGGCTACACCTTC.

For this clonotype: This may arise from a read error, as a much more abundant clone is one base away. The chain joins TRBV20-1 to TRBJ2-5, with D possibly TRBD2 on 7 matching bases. This CDR3 spans 15 amino acids. Germline lookup yields CDR1 DFQATT and CDR2 SNEGSKA (reference sequence). CDR3 in DNA: TGCAGTGCCCCTGGGAGGAGGGGGGGACAAGGGACCCAGTACTTC. It is translated as CSAPGRRGGQGTQYF.

On this clonotype: Possible read error: a much larger clone is one base away. This chain joins TRBV19 and TRBJ1-2, with TRBD1 identical over 9 bases. Germline V lookup: CDR1 LNHDA, CDR2 SQIVND (reference sequence). J was trimmed by 6 bases and V by 5 bases; bases with no gene match: 7. This CDR3 spans 14 amino acids. This CDR3 is CASSSWGQGNGYTF. The CDR3 DNA sequence: TGTGCCAGTAGTTCTTGGGGACAGGGAAATGGCTACACCTTC.

In regard to this clonotype: Being one base from a much bigger clone, this may be a read error. This chain connects TRBV5-1 to TRBJ1-2; D perhaps matches TRBD1 (6 bases). Trimming stripped 10 bases from V and 2 bases from J, with 15 bases between. This CDR3 has 13 amino acids. Germline V gives CDR1 SGHRS, CDR2 YFSETQ. This CDR3 reads CAGTRGENYGYTF. In nucleotides, the CDR3 is TGCGCCGGCACCAGGGGCGAGAACTATGGCTACACCTTC.

A single count supports this clonotype. This may be a read error: a much more frequent sequence differs by one nucleotide. The chain carries TRBV7-2 and TRBJ2-1; the match to TRBD1 covers 11 bases. CDR1 is SGHTA and CDR2 is FQGNSA in the germline V gene. This CDR3 has 14 amino acids. CDR3 amino acids: CVSSLGQGVYEQFF. CDR3 nucleotides: TGTGTCAGCAGCTTGGGACAGGGGGTCTATGAGCAGTTCTTC. The complete variable domain, with remaining parts taken from reference TRBV7-2 and TRBJ2-1, reads GAGVSQSPSNKVTEKGKDVELRCDPISGHTALYWYRQSLGQGLEFLIYFQGNSAPDKSGLPSDRFSAERTGGSVSTLTIQRTQQEDSAVYLCVSSLGQGVYEQFFGPGTRLTVL.

The V gene is TRBV7-2, the J gene TRBJ2-7; the D gene is possibly TRBD2 (5 bases). Germline-derived CDR1 and CDR2 are SGHTA and FQGNSA. The CDR3 is 14 residues long. Trimming took off 1 base at V and 7 bases at J, with 14 bases between the two ends. Here the CDR3 DNA reads TGTGCCAGCAGCTTAGGGACCAGCCGCGGGGAGCAGTACTTC. Protein product: CASSLGTSRGEQYF.

There are a few counts of this clonotype. This rearrangement joins TRBV6-2 or TRBV6-3 to TRBJ1-5; no clear D. Germline-derived CDR1 and CDR2 are MNHEY and SVGEGT. This CDR3 has 14 amino acids. V lost 2 bases and J lost 3, with 8 bases in between. The CDR3 loop is CASSYPTNNQPQHF. DNA of the CDR3: TGTGCCAGCAGTTACCCGACCAACAATCAGCCCCAGCATTTT.